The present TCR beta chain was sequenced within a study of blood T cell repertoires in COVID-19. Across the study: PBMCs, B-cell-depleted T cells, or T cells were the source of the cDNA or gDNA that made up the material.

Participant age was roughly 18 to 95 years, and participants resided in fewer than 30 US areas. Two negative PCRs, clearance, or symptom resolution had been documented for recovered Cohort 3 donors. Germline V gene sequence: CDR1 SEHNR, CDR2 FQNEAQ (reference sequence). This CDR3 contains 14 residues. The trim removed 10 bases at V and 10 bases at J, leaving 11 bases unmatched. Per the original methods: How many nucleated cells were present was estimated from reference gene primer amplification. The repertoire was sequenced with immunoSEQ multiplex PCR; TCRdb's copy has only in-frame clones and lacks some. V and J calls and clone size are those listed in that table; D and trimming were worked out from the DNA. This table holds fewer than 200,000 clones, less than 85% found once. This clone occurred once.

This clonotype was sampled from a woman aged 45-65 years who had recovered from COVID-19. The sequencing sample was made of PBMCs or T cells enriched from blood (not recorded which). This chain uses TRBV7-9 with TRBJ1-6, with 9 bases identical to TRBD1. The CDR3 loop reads CATKPTTGGSPLHF. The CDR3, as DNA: TGTGCCACCAAGCCCACGACAGGGGGGTCACCCCTCCACTTT.